This TCR beta chain was observed in a study of CD8 T cells in Susac syndrome. Sequencing of TCR beta, carried out with a high-throughput approach, was applied to CD8+ and CD4+ T cells from the blood. Random hexamers served to reverse transcribe roughly 0.5 to 1 ug RNA. TCRdb itself ran the immunoSEQ multiplex PCR reads through MiXCR, one entry per CDR3 protein. Found here are around 280,000 distinct CDR3 sequences, about 92% of them singletons; the top ten hold about 0.07%. The CDR3 length is 17 residues. Per the germline V gene, CDR1 is SNHLY and CDR2 is FYNNEI. V gave up 3 bases and J gave up 1 base, with 15 bases separating them.

The chain is built from TRBV2 and TRBJ2-2; TRBD2 is a possible D gene (5 bases). Sequenced: CD4+ T cells from PBMCs. This clonotype originated in a human donor with multiple sclerosis. In DNA, the CDR3 is TGTGCCAGCAGTGATGTCGCGGGCTCCGTGAACACCGGGGAGCTGTTTTTT. It yields the protein CASSDVAGSVNTGELFF.